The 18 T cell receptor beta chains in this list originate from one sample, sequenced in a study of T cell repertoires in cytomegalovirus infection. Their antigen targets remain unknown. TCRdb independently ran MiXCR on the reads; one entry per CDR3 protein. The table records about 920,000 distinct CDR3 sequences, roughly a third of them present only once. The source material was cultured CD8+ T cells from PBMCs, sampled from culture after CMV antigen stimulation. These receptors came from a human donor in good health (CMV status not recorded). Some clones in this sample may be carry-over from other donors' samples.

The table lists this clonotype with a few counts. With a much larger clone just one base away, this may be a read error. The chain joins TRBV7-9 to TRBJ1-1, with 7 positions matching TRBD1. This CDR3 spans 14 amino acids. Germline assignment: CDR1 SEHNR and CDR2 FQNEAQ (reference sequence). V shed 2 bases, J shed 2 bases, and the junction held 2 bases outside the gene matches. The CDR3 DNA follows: TGTGCCAGCAGCTTATGGGACAGCAACACTGAAGCTTTCTTT. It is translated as CASSLWDSNTEAFF.

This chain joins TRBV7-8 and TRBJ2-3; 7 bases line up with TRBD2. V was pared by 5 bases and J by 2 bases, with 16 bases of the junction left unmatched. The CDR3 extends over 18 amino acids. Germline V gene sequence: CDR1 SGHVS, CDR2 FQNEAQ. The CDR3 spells CASSALRGGATDTDTQYF. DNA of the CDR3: TGTGCCAGCAGCGCACTGCGCGGGGGTGCGACTGACACAGATACGCAGTATTTT.

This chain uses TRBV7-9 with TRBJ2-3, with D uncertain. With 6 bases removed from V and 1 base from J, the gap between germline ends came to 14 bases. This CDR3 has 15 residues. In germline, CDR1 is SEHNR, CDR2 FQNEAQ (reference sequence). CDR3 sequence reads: CASSPNQYGTDTQYF. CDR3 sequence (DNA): TGTGCCAGCAGTCCCAACCAGTACGGCACAGATACGCAGTATTTT.

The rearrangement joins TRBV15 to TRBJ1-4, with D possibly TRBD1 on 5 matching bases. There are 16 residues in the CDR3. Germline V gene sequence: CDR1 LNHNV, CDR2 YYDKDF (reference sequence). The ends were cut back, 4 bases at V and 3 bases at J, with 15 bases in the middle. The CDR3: CATSMPLKGANEKLFF. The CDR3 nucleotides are TGTGCCACCAGCATGCCTCTAAAAGGGGCTAATGAAAAACTGTTTTTT. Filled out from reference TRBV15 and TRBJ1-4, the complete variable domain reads DAMVIQNPRYQVTQFGKPVTLSCSQTLNHNVMYWYQQKSSQAPKLLFHYYDKDFNNEADTPDNFQSRRPNTSFCFLDIRSPGLGDTAMYLCATSMPLKGANEKLFFGSGTQLSVL.

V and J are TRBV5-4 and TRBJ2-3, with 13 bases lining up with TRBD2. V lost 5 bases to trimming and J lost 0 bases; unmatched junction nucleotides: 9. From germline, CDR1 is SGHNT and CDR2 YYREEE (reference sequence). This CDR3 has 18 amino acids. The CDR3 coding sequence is TGTGCCAGCAGTTGGACTAGCGGGGGTGACCCTAGCACAGATACGCAGTATTTT. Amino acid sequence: CASSWTSGGDPSTDTQYF. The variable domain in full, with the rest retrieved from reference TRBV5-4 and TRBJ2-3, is ETGVTQSPTHLIKTRGQQVTLRCSSQSGHNTVSWYQQALGQGPQFIFQYYREEENGRGNFPPRFSGLQFPNYSSELNVNALELDDSALYLCASSWTSGGDPSTDTQYFGPGTRLTVL.

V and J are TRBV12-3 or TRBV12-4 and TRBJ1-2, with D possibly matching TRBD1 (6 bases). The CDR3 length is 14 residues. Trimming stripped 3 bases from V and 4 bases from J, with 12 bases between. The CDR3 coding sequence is TGTGCCAGCAGTTTTGAGGCAGGGGCCTATGGCTACACCTTC. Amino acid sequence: CASSFEAGAYGYTF.

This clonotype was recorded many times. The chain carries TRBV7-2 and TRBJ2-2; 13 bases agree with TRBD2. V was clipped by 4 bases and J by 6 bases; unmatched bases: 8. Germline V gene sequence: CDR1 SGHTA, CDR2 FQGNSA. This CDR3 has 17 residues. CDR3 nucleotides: TGTGCCAGCAGCTCGCGAACTAGCGGGGGGGCTGCCGGGGAGCTGTTTTTT. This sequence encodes CASSSRTSGGAAGELFF.

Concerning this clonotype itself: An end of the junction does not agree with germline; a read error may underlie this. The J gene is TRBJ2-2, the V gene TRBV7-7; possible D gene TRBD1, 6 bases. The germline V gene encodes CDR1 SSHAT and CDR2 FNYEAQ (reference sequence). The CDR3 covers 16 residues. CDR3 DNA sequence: TGTGCTAGCAGCGCTACCTTACAGGGGAACACCGGGGAGCTGTTTTTT. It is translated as CASSATLQGNTGELFF.

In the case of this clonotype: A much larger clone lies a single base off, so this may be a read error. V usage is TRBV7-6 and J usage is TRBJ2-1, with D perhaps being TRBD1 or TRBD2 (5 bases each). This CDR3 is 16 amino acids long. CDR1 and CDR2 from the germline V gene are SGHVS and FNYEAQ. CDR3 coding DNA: TGTGTCAGCAGCCCGATTTGGGGGAGCTCCTACAATGAGCAGTTCTTC. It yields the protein CVSSPIWGSSYNEQFF.

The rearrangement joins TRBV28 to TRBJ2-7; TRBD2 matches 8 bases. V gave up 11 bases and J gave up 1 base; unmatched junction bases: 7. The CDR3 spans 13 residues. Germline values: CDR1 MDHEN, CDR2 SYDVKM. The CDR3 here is CAAGGPFSYEQYV. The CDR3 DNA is TGTGCCGCGGGGGGCCCCTTTTCCTACGAGCAGTACGTC.

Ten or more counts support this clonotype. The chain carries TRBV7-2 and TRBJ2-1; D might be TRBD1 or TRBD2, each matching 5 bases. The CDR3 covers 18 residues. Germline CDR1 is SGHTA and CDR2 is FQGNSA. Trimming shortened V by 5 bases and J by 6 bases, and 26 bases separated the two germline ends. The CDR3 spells CASSRPGTEMTPGNEQFF. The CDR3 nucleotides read TGTGCCAGCAGCCGTCCAGGGACGGAGATGACCCCCGGCAATGAGCAGTTCTTC.

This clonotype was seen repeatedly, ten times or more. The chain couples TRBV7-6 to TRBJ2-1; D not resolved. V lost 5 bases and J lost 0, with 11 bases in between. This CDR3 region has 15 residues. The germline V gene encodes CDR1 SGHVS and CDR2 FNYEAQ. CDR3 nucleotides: TGTGCCAGCAGCCGTACTGGGGACTCCTACAATGAGCAGTTCTTC. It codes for CASSRTGDSYNEQFF. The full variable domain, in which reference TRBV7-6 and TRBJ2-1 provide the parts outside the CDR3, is GAGVSQSPRYKVTKRGQDVALRCDPISGHVSLYWYRQALGQGPEFLTYFNYEAQQDKSGLPNDRFSAERPEGSISTLTIQRTEQRDSAMYRCASSRTGDSYNEQFFGPGTRLTVL.

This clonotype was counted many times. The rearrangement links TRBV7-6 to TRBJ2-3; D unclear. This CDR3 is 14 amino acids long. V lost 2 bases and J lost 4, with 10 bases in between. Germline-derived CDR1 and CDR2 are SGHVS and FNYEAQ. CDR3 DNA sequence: TGTGCCAGCAGCTTACGTCCGTTCTCAGATACGCAGTATTTT. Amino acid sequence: CASSLRPFSDTQYF.

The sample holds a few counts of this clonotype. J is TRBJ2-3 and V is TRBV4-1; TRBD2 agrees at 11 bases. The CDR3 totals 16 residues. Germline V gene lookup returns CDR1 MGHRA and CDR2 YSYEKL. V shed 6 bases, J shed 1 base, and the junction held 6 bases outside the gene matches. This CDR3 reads CASSLAGGPGTDTQYF. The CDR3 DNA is TGCGCCAGCAGTTTAGCGGGGGGGCCAGGCACAGATACGCAGTATTTT.

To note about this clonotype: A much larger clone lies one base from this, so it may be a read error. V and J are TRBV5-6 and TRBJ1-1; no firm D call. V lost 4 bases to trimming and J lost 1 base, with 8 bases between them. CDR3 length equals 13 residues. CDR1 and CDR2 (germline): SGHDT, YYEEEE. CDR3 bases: TGTGCCAGCAGCGACGCACAGAACACTGAAGCTTTCTTT. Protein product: CASSDAQNTEAFF.

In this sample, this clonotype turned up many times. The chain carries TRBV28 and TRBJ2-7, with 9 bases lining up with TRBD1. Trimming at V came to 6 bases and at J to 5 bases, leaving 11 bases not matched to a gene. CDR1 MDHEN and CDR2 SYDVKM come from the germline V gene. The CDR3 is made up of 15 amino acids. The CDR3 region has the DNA TGTGCCAGCAGCCAACTAGGGACAGGGCTGAACGAGCAGTACGTC. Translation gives CASSQLGTGLNEQYV.

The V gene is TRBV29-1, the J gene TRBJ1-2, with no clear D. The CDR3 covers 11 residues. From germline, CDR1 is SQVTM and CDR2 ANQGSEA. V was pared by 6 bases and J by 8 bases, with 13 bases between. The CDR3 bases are TGCAGCGTAGTCACAGAGCTGGGCTACACCTTC. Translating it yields CSVVTELGYTF. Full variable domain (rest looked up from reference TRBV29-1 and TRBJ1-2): SAVISQKPSRDICQRGTSLTIQCQVDSQVTMMFWYRQQPGQSLTLIATANQGSEATYESGFVIDKFPISRPNLTFSTLTVSNMSPEDSSIYLCSVVTELGYTFGSGTRLTVV.

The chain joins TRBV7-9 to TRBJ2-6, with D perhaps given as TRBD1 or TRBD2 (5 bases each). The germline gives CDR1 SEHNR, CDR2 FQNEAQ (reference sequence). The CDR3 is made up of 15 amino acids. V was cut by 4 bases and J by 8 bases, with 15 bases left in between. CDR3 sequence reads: CASSSLEGTPNVLTF. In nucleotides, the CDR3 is TGTGCCAGCAGCTCACTAGAGGGGACCCCCAACGTCCTGACTTTC.